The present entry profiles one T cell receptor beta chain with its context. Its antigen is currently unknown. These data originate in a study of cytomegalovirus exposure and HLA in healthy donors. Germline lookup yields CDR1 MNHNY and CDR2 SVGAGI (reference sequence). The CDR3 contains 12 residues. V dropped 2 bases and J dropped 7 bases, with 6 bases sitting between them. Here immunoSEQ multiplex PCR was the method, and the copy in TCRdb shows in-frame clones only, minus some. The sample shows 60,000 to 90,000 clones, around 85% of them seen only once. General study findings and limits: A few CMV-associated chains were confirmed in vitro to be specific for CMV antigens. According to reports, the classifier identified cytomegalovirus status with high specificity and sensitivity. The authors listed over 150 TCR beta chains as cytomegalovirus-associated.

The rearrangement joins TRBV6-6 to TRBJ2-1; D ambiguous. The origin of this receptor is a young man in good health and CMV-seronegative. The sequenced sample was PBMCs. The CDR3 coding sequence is TGTGCCAGCAGTTACCCGGGTAATGAGCAGTTCTTC. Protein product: CASSYPGNEQFF.